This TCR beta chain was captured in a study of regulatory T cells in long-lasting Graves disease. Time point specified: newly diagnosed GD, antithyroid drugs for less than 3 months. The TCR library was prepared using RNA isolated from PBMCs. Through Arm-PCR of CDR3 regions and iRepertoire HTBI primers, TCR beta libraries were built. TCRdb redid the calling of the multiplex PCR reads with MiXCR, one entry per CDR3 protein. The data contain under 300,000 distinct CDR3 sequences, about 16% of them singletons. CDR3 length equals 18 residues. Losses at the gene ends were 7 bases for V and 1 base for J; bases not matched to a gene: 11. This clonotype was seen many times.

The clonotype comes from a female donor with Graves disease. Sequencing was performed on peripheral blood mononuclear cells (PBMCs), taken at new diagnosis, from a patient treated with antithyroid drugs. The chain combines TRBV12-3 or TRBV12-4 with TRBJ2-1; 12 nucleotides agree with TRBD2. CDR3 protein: CASIMRGLAGGSYNEQFF. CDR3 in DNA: TGTGCCAGCATCATGAGGGGGCTAGCGGGAGGGTCCTACAATGAGCAGTTCTTC.